This T cell receptor beta chain was documented in a study of cytomegalovirus exposure and HLA in healthy donors. V shed 4 bases and J 0 bases; nucleotides not matched to a gene: 8. Germline lookup yields CDR1 MGHDK and CDR2 SYGVNS. The CDR3 sequence is 16 residues long. This clone has a single count. A multiplex PCR was run with 60 Vbeta primers and 13 Jbeta primers. Assay used: immunoSEQ multiplex PCR; TCRdb lists only in-frame clones, some missing. The data contain approximately 150,000 clones, 70% to 80% of them singletons. This TCR was recovered from a woman aged 50 to 60 in good health and CMV-seronegative. The chain recombines TRBV25-1 with TRBJ1-1; 7 bases are shared with TRBD1. The sequencing sample was made of PBMCs. CDR3 coding DNA: TGTGCCAGCAGTGGGACAGGAGGTAGGGTGAACACTGAAGCTTTCTTT. This sequence encodes CASSGTGGRVNTEAFF.